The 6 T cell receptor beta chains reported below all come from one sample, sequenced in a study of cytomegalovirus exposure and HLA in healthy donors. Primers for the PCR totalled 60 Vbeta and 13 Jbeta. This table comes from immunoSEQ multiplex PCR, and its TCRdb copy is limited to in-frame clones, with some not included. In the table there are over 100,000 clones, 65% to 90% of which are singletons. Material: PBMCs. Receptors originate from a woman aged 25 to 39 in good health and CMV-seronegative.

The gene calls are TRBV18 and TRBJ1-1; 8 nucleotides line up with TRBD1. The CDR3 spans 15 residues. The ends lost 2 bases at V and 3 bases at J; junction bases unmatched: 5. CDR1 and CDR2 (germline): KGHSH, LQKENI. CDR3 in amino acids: CASSPSTGGDTEAFF. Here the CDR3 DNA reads TGTGCCAGCTCACCATCAACAGGGGGGGACACTGAAGCTTTCTTT.

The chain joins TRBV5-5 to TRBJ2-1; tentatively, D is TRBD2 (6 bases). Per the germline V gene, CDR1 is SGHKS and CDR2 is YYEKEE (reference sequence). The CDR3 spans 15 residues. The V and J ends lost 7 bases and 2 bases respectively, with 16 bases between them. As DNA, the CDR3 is TGTGCCAGCGGAAGCGGATGGGGGGCCTACAATGAGCAGTTCTTC. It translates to CASGSGWGAYNEQFF. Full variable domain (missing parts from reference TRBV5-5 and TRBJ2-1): DAGVTQSPTHLIKTRGQQVTLRCSPISGHKSVSWYQQVLGQGPQFIFQYYEKEERGRGNFPDRFSARQFPNYSSELNVNALLLGDSALYLCASGSGWGAYNEQFFGPGTRLTVL.

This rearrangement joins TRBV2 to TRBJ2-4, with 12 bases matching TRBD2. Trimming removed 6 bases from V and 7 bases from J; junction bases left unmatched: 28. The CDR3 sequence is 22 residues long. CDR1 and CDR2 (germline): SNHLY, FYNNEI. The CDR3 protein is CASSRPGLAGKTTQGGVNIQYF. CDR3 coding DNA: TGTGCCAGCAGCCGACCGGGACTAGCGGGTAAGACGACGCAAGGTGGAGTCAACATTCAGTACTTC.

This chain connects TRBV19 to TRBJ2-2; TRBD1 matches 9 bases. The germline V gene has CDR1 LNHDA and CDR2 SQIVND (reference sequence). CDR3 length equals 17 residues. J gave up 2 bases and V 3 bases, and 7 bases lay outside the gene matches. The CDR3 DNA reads TGTGCCAGTAGTATCGCCGGACAGGGGATAAACACCGGGGAGCTGTTTTTT. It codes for CASSIAGQGINTGELFF.

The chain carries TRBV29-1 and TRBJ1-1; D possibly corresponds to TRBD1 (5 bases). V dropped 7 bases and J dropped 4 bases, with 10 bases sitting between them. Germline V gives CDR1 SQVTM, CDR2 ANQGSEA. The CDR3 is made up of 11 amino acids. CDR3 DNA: TGCAGCGGGATTAGGGGCACTGAAGCTTTCTTT. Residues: CSGIRGTEAFF.

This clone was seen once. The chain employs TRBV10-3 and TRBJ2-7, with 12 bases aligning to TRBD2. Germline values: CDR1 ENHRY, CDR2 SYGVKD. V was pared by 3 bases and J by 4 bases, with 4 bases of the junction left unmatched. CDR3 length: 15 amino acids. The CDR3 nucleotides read TGTGCCATCAGTGACCCGACTAGCGGGAGTTACGAGCAGTACTTC. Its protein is CAISDPTSGSYEQYF.